This TCR beta chain was identified in a study of technical replicates of blood from a handful of donors. CDR3 length: 15 residues. Germline values: CDR1 SEHNR, CDR2 FQNEAQ (reference sequence). Trimming cost V 4 bases and J 8 bases; bases outside gene matches: 7. Produced via immunoSEQ multiplex PCR; TCRdb's table is partial and in-frame only. The sample shows some 77,000 clones, around 85% of them seen only once. This clone was detected only once. The clonotype comes from a human donor in good health. Some clones in this sample may be carry-over from other donors' samples. The V and J genes are TRBV7-9 and TRBJ1-4, with 10 bases matching TRBD1. The specimen was PBMCs. In nucleotides, the CDR3 is TGTGCCAGCAGCTATCGGACAGGGGGGACGGAAAAACTGTTTTTT. Translated, it gives CASSYRTGGTEKLFF.